Below, 22 T cell receptor beta chains from the same sample are listed, as sequenced in a study of blood T cells in healthy people across ages (dated by TCRdb to 2013 to 2016). Receptors were amplified or captured by 5' RACE. Data came from an Illumina HiSeq 2500. A second PCR of about 7 to 12 cycles was run with a J-beta primer mix and a sample-barcoded 5' primer. The public reads were run again by TCRdb, first through fastp at Q25 and then through MiXCR, and only productive beta chains were kept. Entries that share a CDR3 protein sequence are merged under the most common genes and DNA. The sample table holds about 1.8 million distinct CDR3 sequences, of which roughly 50% were seen once. The leading ten clones occupy roughly 2.1% of the sample. Sequenced sample: blood. The receptors were sampled from a woman aged 40 to 50 in good health.

CDR3: CASSLNGNLEETQYF. In DNA, the CDR3 is TGTGCCAGCAGCTTAAATGGCAACCTAGAAGAGACCCAGTACTTC. V gene TRBV7-3 combines with J gene TRBJ2-5; the D is unclear. Trimming took 1 base from V and 3 from J, leaving 12 bases between them. The CDR3 runs 15 residues. Germline-derived CDR1 and CDR2 are SGHTA and FQGTGA.

This chain links TRBV7-3 with TRBJ2-1, with TRBD2 identical over 9 bases. The germline gives CDR1 SGHTA, CDR2 FQGTGA. The ends lost 1 base at V and 7 bases at J; junction bases unmatched: 8. The CDR3 loop spans 16 amino acids. CDR3 sequence: CASSLSPAGGINEQFF. DNA for the CDR3: TGTGCCAGCAGCTTAAGTCCAGCGGGGGGCATAAATGAGCAGTTCTTC.

This chain uses TRBV2 with TRBJ2-1; 10 bases agree with TRBD1. Germline loops: CDR1 SNHLY, CDR2 FYNNEI. Trimming at V came to 3 bases and at J to 14 bases, leaving 13 bases not matched to a gene. The CDR3 is 15 residues long. CDR3 in amino acids: CASSDQGQGIGVEFF. The CDR3 DNA sequence: TGTGCCAGCAGTGATCAGGGACAGGGGATAGGTGTTGAGTTCTTC.

At least ten counts were recorded for this clonotype. Germline is not matched at one junction end, which may reflect a read error. The chain joins TRBV5-1 to TRBJ2-1; 11 nucleotides align to TRBD2. This CDR3 spans 14 amino acids. From germline, CDR1 is SGHRS and CDR2 YFSETQ. The CDR3: CASSLTSGGGEQFF. The CDR3 coding sequence is TGTGCCAGCAGCTTAACTAGCGGGGGAGGCGAGCAGTTCTTC.

V and J are TRBV24-1 and TRBJ1-4; D is undetermined. Trimming took 6 bases from V and 6 from J, leaving 13 bases between them. CDR3 size: 14 residues. Germline-derived CDR1 and CDR2 are KGHDR and SFDVKD. The CDR3, as DNA: TGTGCCACCAGTCCGGCACGGGGAGATGAAAAACTGTTTTTT. It specifies CATSPARGDEKLFF.

The J gene is TRBJ2-7, the V gene TRBV10-3; 12 bases agree with TRBD2. The CDR3 contains 16 residues. J lost 3 bases, V lost 3 bases, and 6 bases had no gene match. Germline V gives CDR1 ENHRY, CDR2 SYGVKD. In nucleotides, the CDR3 is TGTGCCATCAGTGACCCGACACTAGCGGGGGGCTACGAGCAGTACTTC. Its translation is CAISDPTLAGGYEQYF.

The rearrangement uses TRBV4-1 and TRBJ1-5; maybe TRBD1 (5 bases). CDR1 MGHRA and CDR2 YSYEKL come from the germline V gene. This CDR3 comprises 15 residues. Trimming removed 5 bases from V and 5 bases from J, with 16 bases in between. DNA for the CDR3: TGCGCCAGCAGCAGCGAGGGGTTTCAGGATCAGCCCCAGCATTTT. Amino acids: CASSSEGFQDQPQHF.

This clonotype was observed a few times. The chain couples TRBV7-2 to TRBJ2-3; 9 positions match TRBD2. Unmatched junction bases numbered 23, after V lost 2 bases and J lost 5 bases. This CDR3 comprises 21 residues. CDR1 and CDR2 from the germline V gene are SGHTA and FQGNSA. The chain's CDR3 is CASSLPITGGGGAAGRDTQYF. The CDR3 coding sequence is TGTGCCAGCAGCTTACCGATCACGGGAGGCGGGGGGGCCGCCGGGAGAGATACGCAGTATTTT.

The chain uses TRBV5-1 and TRBJ2-7; D is unresolved. CDR3 length: 13 amino acids. The germline V gene encodes CDR1 SGHRS and CDR2 YFSETQ. Trimming pared 1 base from V and 5 bases from J, leaving 10 bases between. CDR3 sequence reads: CASSLSPDNEQYF. CDR3 DNA sequence: TGCGCCAGCAGCTTGTCACCAGACAACGAGCAGTACTTC.

This clonotype was seen a handful of times. The rearrangement uses TRBV5-1 and TRBJ2-4, with D possibly TRBD1 on 5 matching bases. TRBJ2-7 explains the end of the DNA better; the J call may be wrong. Germline V gene data show CDR1 as SGHRS and CDR2 as YFSETQ. The CDR3 is made up of 12 amino acids. The CDR3 loop is CASRLQGYEQYF. In nucleotides, the CDR3 is TGCGCCAGCCGACTTCAGGGATACGAGCAGTACTTC.

The gene calls are TRBV10-3 and TRBJ2-5; possibly TRBD2 for D (6 bases). The CDR3 is 13 residues long. Germline values: CDR1 ENHRY, CDR2 SYGVKD. Deletions cut 4 bases from V and 5 bases from J, with 11 bases between. The CDR3 nucleotides read TGTGCCATCAGTGCGTCGGGAGAGGAGACCCAGTACTTC. Protein product: CAISASGEETQYF.

The chain carries TRBV28 and TRBJ2-1; no clear D gene. Between the trimmed V and J ends, which lost 7 bases and 6 bases, there was a span of 10 bases. This CDR3 comprises 12 residues. CDR1 is MDHEN, CDR2 SYDVKM, per germline. The CDR3 loop is CASKVFGNEQFF. CDR3 sequence (DNA): TGTGCCAGCAAGGTGTTTGGCAATGAGCAGTTCTTC.

This clonotype has only one observation. J is TRBJ2-7 and V is TRBV20-1, with 12 positions matching TRBD1. Germline values: CDR1 DFQATT, CDR2 SNEGSKA (reference sequence). V lost 0 bases and J lost 5; bases outside the gene matches: 5. CDR3 length equals 15 residues. In nucleotides, the CDR3 is TGCAGTGCTAGAGATTGGGGACAGGGGGCCGACGAGCAGTACTTC. Translated, it gives CSARDWGQGADEQYF.

The rearrangement uses TRBV20-1 and TRBJ2-5; D is undetermined. V was trimmed by 4 bases and J by 5 bases, leaving 8 bases between them. Germline loops: CDR1 DFQATT, CDR2 SNEGSKA (reference sequence). This CDR3 spans 11 amino acids. In DNA, the CDR3 is TGCAGTGCTAAGTTCGGTGAGACCCAGTACTTC. Its protein is CSAKFGETQYF.

The rearrangement uses TRBV6-4 and TRBJ2-2; D is unclear. Germline V CDR1 and CDR2: MRHNA, SNTAGT. This CDR3 spans 14 amino acids. Between the trimmed V and J ends, which lost 3 bases and 3 bases, there was a span of 8 bases. CDR3 nucleotide sequence: TGTGCCAGCAGTGAAACCAGTGACACCGGGGAGCTGTTTTTT. Residues: CASSETSDTGELFF.

The V gene is TRBV6-6, the J gene TRBJ2-3; D gene uncertain. This CDR3 is 14 amino acids long. Germline V gene data show CDR1 as MNHNY and CDR2 as SVGAGI (reference sequence). Trimming left V 4 bases short and J 2 bases short, with 10 bases between. The CDR3: CASSSPRSTDTQYF. For the CDR3, the DNA is TGTGCCAGCAGTTCGCCTAGGTCCACAGATACGCAGTATTTT.

Details on this clonotype: One junction end does not reproduce the germline sequence, and a read error may be involved. The chain has TRBV3-1 and TRBJ2-4; D is possibly TRBD2 (5 bases). This CDR3 is 15 amino acids long. Looked up from germline, CDR1 is LGHDT and CDR2 is YNNKEL (reference sequence). CDR3 amino acids: CVSSQEGPAKNIQYF. The CDR3 DNA follows: TGTGTCAGCAGCCAAGAGGGTCCAGCCAAAAACATTCAGTACTTC.

The gene calls are TRBV28 and TRBJ2-1, with 9 bases identical to TRBD1. From germline, CDR1 is MDHEN and CDR2 SYDVKM. The CDR3 length is 15 residues. Unmatched junction bases numbered 7, after V lost 5 bases and J lost 5 bases. The CDR3 region is CASSPSGQGNNEQFF. CDR3 coding DNA: TGTGCCAGCAGTCCCTCGGGACAGGGAAACAATGAGCAGTTCTTC.

The V call is TRBV7-2, the J call TRBJ1-1; 8 nucleotides line up with TRBD1. This CDR3 is 13 amino acids long. The germline V gene has CDR1 SGHTA and CDR2 FQGNSA. Losses at the gene ends were 1 base for V and 9 bases for J; bases not matched to a gene: 4. The CDR3 here is CASSLVAGGKAFF. The CDR3 DNA is TGTGCCAGCAGCTTAGTTGCAGGGGGCAAAGCTTTCTTT. The variable domain in full, completed from reference TRBV7-2 and TRBJ1-1, reads GAGVSQSPSNKVTEKGKDVELRCDPISGHTALYWYRQSLGQGLEFLIYFQGNSAPDKSGLPSDRFSAERTGGSVSTLTIQRTQQEDSAVYLCASSLVAGGKAFFGQGTRLTVV.

This chain uses TRBV28 with TRBJ1-5, with D unresolved. The CDR3 runs to 15 residues. Germline assignment: CDR1 MDHEN and CDR2 SYDVKM. Trimming pared 5 bases from V and 2 bases from J, leaving 13 bases between. CDR3 sequence reads: CASSPPDPGNQPQHF. CDR3 sequence (DNA): TGTGCCAGCAGTCCCCCCGACCCTGGCAATCAGCCCCAGCATTTT.

This chain joins TRBV11-1 and TRBJ2-7, with D perhaps matching TRBD1 (5 bases). The CDR3 runs 15 residues. V was clipped by 1 base and J by 4 bases, with 14 bases between them. CDR1 SGHAT and CDR2 FQDESV come from the germline V gene (reference sequence). CDR3 sequence reads: CASSLDVWQGYEQYF. The CDR3 nucleotides are TGTGCCAGCAGCTTAGACGTTTGGCAGGGTTACGAGCAGTACTTC.

The chain has TRBV20-1 and TRBJ2-4; perhaps TRBD2 as D (6 bases). With the DNA end fitting TRBJ2-7 better, the J assignment may be wrong. CDR3 length equals 16 residues. CDR1 DFQATT and CDR2 SNEGSKA come from the germline V gene (reference sequence). The CDR3 DNA reads TGCAGTGCTAGAGATGGGGGGACGCACCGCTCCTACGAGCAGTACTTC. This codes for CSARDGGTHRSYEQYF.